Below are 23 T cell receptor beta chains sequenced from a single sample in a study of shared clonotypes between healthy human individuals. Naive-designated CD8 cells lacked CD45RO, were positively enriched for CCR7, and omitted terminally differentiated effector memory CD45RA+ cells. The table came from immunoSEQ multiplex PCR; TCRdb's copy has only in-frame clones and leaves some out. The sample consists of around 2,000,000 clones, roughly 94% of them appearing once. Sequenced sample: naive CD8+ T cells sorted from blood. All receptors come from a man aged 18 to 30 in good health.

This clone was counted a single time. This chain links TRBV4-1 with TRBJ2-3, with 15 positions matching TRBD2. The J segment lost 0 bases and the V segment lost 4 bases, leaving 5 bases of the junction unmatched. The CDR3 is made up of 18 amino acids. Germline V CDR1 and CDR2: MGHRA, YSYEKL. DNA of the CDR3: TGCGCCAGCAGCCTTGGACTAGCGGGAGGGTCTAGCACAGATACGCAGTATTTT. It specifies CASSLGLAGGSSTDTQYF.

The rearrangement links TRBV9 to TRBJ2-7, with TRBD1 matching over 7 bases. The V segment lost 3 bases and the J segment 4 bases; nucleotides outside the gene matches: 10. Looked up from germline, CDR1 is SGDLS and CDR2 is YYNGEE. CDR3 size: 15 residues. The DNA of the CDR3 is TGTGCCAGCAGCGAGCAGGGGGAAGGCGGTTACGAGCAGTACTTC. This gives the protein CASSEQGEGGYEQYF.

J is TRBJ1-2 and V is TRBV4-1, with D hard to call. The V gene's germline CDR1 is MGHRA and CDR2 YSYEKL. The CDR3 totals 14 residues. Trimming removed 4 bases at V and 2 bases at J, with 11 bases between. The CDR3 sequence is CASSLLDGNYGYTF. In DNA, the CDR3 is TGCGCCAGCAGCCTTCTAGACGGCAACTATGGCTACACCTTC.

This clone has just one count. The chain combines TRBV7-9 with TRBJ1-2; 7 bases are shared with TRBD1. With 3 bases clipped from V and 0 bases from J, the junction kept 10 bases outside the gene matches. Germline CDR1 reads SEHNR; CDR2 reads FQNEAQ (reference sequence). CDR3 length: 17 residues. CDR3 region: CASSFPRGGASNYGYTF. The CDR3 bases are TGTGCCAGCAGCTTCCCCAGGGGGGGAGCTTCTAACTATGGCTACACCTTC.

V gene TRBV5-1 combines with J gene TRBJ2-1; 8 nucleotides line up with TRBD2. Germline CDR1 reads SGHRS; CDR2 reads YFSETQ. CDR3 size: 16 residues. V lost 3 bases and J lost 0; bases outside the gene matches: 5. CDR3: CASSWSGSVSYNEQFF. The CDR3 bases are TGCGCCAGCAGCTGGAGCGGGAGTGTCTCCTACAATGAGCAGTTCTTC.

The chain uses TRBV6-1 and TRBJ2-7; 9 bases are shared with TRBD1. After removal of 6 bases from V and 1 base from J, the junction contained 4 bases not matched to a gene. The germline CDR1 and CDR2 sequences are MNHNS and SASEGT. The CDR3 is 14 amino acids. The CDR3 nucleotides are TGTGCCAGCAGGGTACAGGGGGCATCCTACGAGCAGTACTTC. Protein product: CASRVQGASYEQYF.

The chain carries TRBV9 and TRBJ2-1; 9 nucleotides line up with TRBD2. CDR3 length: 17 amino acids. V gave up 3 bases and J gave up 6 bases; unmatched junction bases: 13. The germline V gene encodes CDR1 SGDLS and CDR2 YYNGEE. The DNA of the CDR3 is TGTGCCAGCAGCGGGAGGACTAGCGCTGATGACGGCAATGAGCAGTTCTTC. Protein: CASSGRTSADDGNEQFF.

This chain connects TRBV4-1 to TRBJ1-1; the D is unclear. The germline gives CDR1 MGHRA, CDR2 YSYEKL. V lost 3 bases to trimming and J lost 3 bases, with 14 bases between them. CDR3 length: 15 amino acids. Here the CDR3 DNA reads TGCGCCAGCAGCCAGCTGAAGGAGACGGACACTGAAGCTTTCTTT. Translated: CASSQLKETDTEAFF.

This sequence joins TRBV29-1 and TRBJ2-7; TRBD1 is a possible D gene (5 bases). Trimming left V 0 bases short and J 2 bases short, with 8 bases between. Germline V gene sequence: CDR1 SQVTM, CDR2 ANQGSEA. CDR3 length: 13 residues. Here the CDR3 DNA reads TGCAGCGTTGAAGAGGGGCCGCCCTACGAGCAGTACTTC. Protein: CSVEEGPPYEQYF.

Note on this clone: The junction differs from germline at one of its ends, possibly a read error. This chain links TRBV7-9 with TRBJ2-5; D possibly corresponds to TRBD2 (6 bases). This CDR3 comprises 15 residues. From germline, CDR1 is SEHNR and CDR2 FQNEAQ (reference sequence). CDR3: CASSLAWSLQETQYF. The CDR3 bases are TGTGCCAGCAGCCTAGCGTGGTCCCTCCAAGAGACCCAGTACTTC.

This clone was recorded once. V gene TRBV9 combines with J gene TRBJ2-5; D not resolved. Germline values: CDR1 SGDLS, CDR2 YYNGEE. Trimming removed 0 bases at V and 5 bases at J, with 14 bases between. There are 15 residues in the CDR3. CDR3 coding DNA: TGTGCCAGCAGCGTAGAAGGTCGCACGGAGGAGACCCAGTACTTC. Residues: CASSVEGRTEETQYF.

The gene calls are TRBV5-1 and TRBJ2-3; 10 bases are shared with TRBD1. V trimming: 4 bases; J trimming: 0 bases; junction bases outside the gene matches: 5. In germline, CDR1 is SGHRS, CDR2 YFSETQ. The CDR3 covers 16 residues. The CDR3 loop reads CASSLGQGWSTDTQYF. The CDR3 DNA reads TGCGCCAGCAGCCTGGGACAGGGGTGGAGCACAGATACGCAGTATTTT.

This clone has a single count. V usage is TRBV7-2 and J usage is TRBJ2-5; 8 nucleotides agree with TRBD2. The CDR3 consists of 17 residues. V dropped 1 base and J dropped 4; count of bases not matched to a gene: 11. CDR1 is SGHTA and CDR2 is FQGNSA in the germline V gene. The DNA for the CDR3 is TGTGCCAGCAGCTTAGTGACGGGAGGGCTTTCTCGAGAGACCCAGTACTTC. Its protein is CASSLVTGGLSRETQYF.

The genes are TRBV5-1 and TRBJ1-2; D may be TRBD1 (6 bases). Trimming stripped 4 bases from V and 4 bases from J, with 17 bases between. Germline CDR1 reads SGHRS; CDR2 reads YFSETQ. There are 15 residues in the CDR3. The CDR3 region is CASSANLGGSYGYTF. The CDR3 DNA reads TGCGCCAGCAGCGCGAACTTGGGGGGCTCCTATGGCTACACCTTC.

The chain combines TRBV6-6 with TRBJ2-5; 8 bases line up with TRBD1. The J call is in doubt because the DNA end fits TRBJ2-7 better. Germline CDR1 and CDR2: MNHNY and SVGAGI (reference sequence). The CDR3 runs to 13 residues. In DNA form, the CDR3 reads TGTGCCAGCACCTCGACAGGGGCCTACGAGCAGTACTTC. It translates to CASTSTGAYEQYF.

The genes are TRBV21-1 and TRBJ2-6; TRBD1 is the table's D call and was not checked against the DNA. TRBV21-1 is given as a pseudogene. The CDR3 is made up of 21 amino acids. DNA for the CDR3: TGTGCCAGCAGCCTACGTCAGGGCCCCAACCTGGGATCTTCTGGGGCCAACGTCCTGACTTTC. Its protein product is CASSLRQGPNLGSSGANVLTF.

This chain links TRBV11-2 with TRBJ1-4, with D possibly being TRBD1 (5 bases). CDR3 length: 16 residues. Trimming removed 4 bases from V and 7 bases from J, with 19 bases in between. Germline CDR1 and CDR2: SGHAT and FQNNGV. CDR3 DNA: TGTGCCAGCAGCTACCACCCCGGGGCAGGGAGTGAAAAACTGTTTTTT. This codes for CASSYHPGAGSEKLFF.

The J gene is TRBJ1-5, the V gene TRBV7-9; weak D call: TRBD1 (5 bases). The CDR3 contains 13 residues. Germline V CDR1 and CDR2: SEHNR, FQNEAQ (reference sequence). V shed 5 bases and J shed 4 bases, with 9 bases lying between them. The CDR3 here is CASSASGNQPQHF. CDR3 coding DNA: TGTGCCAGCAGCGCCTCAGGGAATCAGCCCCAGCATTTT.

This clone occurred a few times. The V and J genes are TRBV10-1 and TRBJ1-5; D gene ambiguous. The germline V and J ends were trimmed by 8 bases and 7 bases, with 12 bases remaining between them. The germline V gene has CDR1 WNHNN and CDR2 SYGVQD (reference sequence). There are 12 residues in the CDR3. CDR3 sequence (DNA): TGCGCCAGCGGGGAGGGTGGGCAGCCCCAGCATTTT. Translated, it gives CASGEGGQPQHF.

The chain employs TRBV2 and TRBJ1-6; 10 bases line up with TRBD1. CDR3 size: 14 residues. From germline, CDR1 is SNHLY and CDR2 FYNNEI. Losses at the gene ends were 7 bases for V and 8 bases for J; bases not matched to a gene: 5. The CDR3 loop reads CASTETGGDSPLHF. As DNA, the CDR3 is TGTGCCAGCACCGAGACAGGGGGCGATTCACCCCTCCACTTT.

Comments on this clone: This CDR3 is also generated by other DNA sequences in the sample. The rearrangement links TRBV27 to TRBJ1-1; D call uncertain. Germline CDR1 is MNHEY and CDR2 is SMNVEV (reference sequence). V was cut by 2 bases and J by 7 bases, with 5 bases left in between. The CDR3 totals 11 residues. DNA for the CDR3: TGTGCCAGCAGTTTAAGTGGTGAAGCTTTCTTT. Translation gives CASSLSGEAFF.

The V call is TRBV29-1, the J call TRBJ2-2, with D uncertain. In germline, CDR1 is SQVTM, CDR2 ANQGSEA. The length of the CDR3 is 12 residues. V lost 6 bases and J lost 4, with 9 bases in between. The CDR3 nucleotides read TGCAGCGTCTACGATTCCACCGGGGAGCTGTTTTTT. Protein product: CSVYDSTGELFF.

CDR3 residues: CASSLPGLAGVVEQFF. The CDR3 nucleotides are TGTGCCAGCAGCTTACCGGGACTAGCGGGAGTGGTTGAGCAGTTCTTC. The gene calls are TRBV5-6 and TRBJ2-1; 14 bases are a match to TRBD2. Per the germline V gene, CDR1 is SGHDT and CDR2 is YYEEEE. Losses at the gene ends were 2 bases for V and 9 bases for J; bases not matched to a gene: 7. This CDR3 spans 16 amino acids. The full variable domain, its missing parts supplied by reference TRBV5-6 and TRBJ2-1, is DAGVTQSPTHLIKTRGQQVTLRCSPKSGHDTVSWYQQALGQGPQFIFQYYEEEERQRGNFPDRFSGHQFPNYSSELNVNALLLGDSALYLCASSLPGLAGVVEQFFGPGTRLTVL.